This T cell receptor beta chain was sequenced in a study of regulatory T cells in long-lasting Graves disease. The time point is: newly diagnosed GD, antithyroid drugs for less than 3 months. Generation of the TCR library employed RNA extracted from PBMCs. Study observations and caveats: Favored gene segments in persistent disease were TRBV28, TRBJ1-2 and TRBJ2-5.

According to the study, TCR beta libraries were built with iRepertoire HTBI primers and CDR3-region Arm-PCR. TCRdb called the multiplex PCR reads again in MiXCR, with one record for every CDR3 protein. The table lists roughly 420,000 distinct CDR3 sequences, 13% to 15% of them singletons. CDR1 and CDR2 (germline): SGDLS, YYNGEE. V shed 0 bases, J shed 4 bases, and the junction held 6 bases outside the gene matches. The CDR3 consists of 15 residues. This clonotype came up a few times. Its matching antigen is unknown. The same data also contributed to another study, on T cells in Graves' hyperthyroidism and ophthalmopathy. From that second work: The diagnostic basis comprised clinical symptoms, serum thyroxine and TRAb, thyroid ultrasound and orbital computed tomography. Primed by the HTBI set, a first-round RT-PCR was run on the TCR CDR3.

This clonotype was sampled from a woman aged 50 to 65 with Graves disease. V is TRBV9 and J is TRBJ2-7; 8 bases map to TRBD2. The sample in question was peripheral blood mononuclear cells (PBMCs), obtained at new diagnosis, from a patient treated with antithyroid drugs. CDR3: CASSVGVAGSYEQYF. The CDR3 DNA follows: TGTGCCAGCAGCGTAGGGGTAGCGGGATCGTACGAGCAGTACTTC.